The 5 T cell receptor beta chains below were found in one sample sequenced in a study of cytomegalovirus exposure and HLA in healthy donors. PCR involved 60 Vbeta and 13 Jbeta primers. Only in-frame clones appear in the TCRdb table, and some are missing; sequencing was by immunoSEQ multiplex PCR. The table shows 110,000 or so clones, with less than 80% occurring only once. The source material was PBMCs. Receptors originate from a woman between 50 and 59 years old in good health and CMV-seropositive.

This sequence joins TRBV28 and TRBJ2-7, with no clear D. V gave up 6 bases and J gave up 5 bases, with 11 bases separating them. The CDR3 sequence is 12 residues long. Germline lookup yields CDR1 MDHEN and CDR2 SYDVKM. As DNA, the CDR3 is TGTGCCAGCAGCCCTGCTAGAGACGAGCAGTACTTC. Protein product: CASSPARDEQYF.

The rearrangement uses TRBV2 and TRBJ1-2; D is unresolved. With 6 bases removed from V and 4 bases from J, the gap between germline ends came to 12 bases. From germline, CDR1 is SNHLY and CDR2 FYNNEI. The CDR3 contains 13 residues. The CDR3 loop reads CASSADIRYGYTF. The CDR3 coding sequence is TGTGCCAGCAGCGCAGACATACGCTATGGCTACACCTTC.

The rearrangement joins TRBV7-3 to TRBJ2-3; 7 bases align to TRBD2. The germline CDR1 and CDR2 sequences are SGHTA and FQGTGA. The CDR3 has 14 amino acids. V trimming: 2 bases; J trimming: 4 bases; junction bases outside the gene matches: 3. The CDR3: CASSLLAGADTQYF. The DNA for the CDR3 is TGTGCCAGCAGCTTACTTGCGGGAGCAGATACGCAGTATTTT.

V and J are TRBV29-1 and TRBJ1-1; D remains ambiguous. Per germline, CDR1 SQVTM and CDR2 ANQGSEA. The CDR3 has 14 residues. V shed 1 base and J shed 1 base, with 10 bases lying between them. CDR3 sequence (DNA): TGCAGCGTTGAAGCGACGTCGGGGAACACTGAAGCTTTCTTT. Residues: CSVEATSGNTEAFF.

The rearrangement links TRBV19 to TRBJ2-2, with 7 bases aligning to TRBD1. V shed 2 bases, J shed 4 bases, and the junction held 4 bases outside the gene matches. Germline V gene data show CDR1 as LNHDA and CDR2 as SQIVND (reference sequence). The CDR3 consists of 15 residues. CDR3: CASSIWGQITGELFF. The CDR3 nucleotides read TGTGCCAGTAGTATATGGGGACAGATCACCGGGGAGCTGTTTTTT.